This TCR beta chain is drawn from a study of shared clonotypes between healthy human individuals. Study context: The study used three CD4 naive, three CD4 memory, two CD8 naive and one CD8 memory plate per donor.

V shed 6 bases and J 4 bases; nucleotides not matched to a gene: 17. CDR3 length: 18 amino acids. Germline CDR1 reads GTSNPN; CDR2 reads SVGIG (reference sequence). A note on this clone: Its antigen remains unknown.

Study results and limitations: Sampling used blood alone; tissue repertoires probably differ. About 5% of naive CD4 clonotypes were shared across several donors.

TCRdb keeps only in-frame clones here, not all; method: immunoSEQ multiplex PCR. In the table there are a few million clones, approximately 95% of which are singletons. The specimen sequenced was naive CD4+ T cells from PBMCs. Subset described: CD45RA+ positively selected. The TCR sequence derives from a man in his late teens or twenties in good health. Some clones in this sample may be carry-over from other donors' samples. The chain employs TRBV30 and TRBJ2-7, with 14 positions matching TRBD2. The CDR3 DNA is TGTGCCTGCCAAACCGGGACTAGCGGGAGAAGGTCGACTTACGAGCAGTACTTC. Amino acid sequence: CACQTGTSGRRSTYEQYF.